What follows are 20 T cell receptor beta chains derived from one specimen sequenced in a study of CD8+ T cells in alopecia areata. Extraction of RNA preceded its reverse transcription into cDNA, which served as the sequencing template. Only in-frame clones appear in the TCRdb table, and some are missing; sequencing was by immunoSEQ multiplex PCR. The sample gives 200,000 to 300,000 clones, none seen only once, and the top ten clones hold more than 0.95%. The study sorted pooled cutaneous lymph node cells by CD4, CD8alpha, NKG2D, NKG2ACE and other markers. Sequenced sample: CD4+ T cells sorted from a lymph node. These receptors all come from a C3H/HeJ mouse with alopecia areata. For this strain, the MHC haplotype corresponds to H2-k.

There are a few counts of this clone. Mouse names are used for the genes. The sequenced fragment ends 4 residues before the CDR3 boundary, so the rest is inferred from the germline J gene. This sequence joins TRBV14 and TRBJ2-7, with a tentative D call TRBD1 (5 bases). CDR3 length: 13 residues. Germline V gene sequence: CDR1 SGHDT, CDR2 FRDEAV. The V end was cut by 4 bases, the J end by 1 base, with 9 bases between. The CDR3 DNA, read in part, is TGTGCCAGCAGTCCTGACAGATCCTAT. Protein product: CASSPDRSY. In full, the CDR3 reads CASSPDRSYEQYF.

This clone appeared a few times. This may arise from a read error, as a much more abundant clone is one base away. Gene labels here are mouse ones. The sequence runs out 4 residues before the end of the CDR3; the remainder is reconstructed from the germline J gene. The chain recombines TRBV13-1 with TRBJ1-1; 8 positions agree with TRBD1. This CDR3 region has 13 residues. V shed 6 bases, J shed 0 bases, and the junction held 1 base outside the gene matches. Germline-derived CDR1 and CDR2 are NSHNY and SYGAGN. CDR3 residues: CASIQGANTEVFF. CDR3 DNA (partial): TGTGCCAGCATACAGGGGGCAAACACA.

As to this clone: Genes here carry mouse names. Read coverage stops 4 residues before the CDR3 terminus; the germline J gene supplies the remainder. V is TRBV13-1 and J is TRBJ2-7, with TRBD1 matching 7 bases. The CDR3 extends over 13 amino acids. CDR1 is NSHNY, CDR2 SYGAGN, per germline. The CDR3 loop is CASSVGTEYEQYF. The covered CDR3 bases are TGTGCCAGCAGTGTAGGGACAGAATAT.

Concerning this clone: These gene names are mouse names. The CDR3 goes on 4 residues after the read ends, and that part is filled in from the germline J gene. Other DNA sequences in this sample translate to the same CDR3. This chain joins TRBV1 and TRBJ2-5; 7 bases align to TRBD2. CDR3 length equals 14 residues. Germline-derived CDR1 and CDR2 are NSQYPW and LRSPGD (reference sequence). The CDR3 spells CTCSAALGEDTQYF. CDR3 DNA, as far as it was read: TGCACCTGCAGTGCAGCCCTGGGGGAGGAC.

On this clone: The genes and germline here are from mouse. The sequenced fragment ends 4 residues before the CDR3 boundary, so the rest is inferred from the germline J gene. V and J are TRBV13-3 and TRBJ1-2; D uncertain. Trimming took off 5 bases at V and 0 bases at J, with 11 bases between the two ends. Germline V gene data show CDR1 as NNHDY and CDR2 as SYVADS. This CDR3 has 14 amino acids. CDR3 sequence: CASRPRHTNSDYTF. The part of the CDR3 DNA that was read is TGTGCCAGCAGGCCTCGACATACAAACTCC.

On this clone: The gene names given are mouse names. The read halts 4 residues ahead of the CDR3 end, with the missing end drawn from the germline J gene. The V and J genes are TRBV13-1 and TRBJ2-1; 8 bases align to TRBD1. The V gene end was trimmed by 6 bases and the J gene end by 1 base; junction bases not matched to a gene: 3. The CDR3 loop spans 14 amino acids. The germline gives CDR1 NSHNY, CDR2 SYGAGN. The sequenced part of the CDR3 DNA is TGTGCCAGCACCCGGACAGGGAACTATGCT. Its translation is CASTRTGNYA. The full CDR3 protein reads CASTRTGNYAEQFF.

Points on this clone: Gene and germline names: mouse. CDR3 loop: CASSRVQGDTQYF. CDR3 DNA, as far as it was read: TGTGCTAGCAGTAGAGTCCAGGGCGAC. The chain has TRBV17 and TRBJ2-5; D may be TRBD1 (5 bases). Sequencing ends 4 residues short of the CDR3 end; the germline J gene provides the rest. Germline V lookup: CDR1 MNHDT, CDR2 YYDKIL. The CDR3 loop spans 13 amino acids.

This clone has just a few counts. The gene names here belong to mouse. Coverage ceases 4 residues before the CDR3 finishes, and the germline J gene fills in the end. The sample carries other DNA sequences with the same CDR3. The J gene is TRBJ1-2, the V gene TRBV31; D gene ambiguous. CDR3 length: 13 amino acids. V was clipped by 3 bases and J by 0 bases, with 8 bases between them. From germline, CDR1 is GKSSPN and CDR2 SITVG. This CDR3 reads CAWSLTTNSDYTF. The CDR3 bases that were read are TGTGCCTGGAGCCTCACAACAAACTCC.

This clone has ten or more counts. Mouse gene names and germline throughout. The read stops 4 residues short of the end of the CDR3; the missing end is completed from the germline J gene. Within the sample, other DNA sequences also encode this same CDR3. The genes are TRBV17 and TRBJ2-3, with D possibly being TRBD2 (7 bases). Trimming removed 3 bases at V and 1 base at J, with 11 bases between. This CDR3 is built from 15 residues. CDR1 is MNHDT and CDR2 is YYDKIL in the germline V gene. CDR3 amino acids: CASSRGGGGAETLYF. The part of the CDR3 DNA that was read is TGTGCTAGCAGTAGGGGGGGCGGAGGTGCAGAA. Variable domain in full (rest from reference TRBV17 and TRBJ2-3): DTTVKQNPRYKLARVGKPVNLICSQTMNHDTMYWYQKKPNQAPKLLLFYYDKILNREADTFEKFQSSRPNNSFCSLYIGSAGLEYSAMYLCASSRGGGGAETLYFGSGTRLTVL.

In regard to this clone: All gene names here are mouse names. CDR3 bases read: TGTGCCAGCAGTACCGGACAGGGTAGTCAAAAC. Amino acids: CASSTGQGSQN. The full CDR3 reads CASSTGQGSQNTLYF. The J gene is TRBJ2-4, the V gene TRBV19; 8 bases match TRBD1. Read sequence stops 4 residues before the CDR3 end, and the germline J gene provides the missing end. The germline CDR1 and CDR2 sequences are FNHDT and SITEND (reference sequence). This CDR3 is built from 15 residues. The ends lost 3 bases at V and 0 bases at J; junction bases unmatched: 3.

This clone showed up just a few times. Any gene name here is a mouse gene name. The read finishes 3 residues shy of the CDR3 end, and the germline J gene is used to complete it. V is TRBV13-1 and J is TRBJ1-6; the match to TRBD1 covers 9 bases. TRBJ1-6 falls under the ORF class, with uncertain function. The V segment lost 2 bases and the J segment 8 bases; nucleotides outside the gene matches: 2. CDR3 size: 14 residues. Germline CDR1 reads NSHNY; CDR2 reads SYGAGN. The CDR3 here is CASSEQGADSPLYF. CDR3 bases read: TGTGCCAGCAGTGAACAGGGGGCGGATTCGCCC.

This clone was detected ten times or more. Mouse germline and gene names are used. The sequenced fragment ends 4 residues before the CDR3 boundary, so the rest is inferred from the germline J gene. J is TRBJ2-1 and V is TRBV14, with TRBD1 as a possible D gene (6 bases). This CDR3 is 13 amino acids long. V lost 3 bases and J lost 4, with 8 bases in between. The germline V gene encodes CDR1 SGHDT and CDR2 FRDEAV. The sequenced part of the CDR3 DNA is TGTGCCAGCAGTTGGGACAATTATGCT. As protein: CASSWDNYA. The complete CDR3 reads CASSWDNYAEQFF.

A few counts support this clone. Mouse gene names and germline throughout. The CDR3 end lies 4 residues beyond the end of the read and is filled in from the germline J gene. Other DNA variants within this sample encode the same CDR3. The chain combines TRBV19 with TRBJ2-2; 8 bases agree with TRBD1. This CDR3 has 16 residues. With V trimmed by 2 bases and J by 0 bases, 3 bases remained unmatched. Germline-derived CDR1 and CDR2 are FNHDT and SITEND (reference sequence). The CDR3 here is CASSIPGQANTGQLYF. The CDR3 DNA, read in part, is TGTGCCAGCAGTATCCCGGGACAGGCAAACACCGGG.

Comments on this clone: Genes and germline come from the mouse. CDR3: CASGDYRTNTGQLYF. The CDR3 DNA, read in part, is TGTGCCAGCGGTGATTACAGAACAAACACCGGG. This chain connects TRBV13-2 to TRBJ2-2; D unresolved. The read ends 4 residues before the CDR3 terminus; that terminus is restored from the germline J gene. Deletions cut 1 base from V and 0 bases from J, with 7 bases between. Looked up from germline, CDR1 is NNHNN and CDR2 is SYGAGS (reference sequence). The CDR3 sequence is 15 residues long.

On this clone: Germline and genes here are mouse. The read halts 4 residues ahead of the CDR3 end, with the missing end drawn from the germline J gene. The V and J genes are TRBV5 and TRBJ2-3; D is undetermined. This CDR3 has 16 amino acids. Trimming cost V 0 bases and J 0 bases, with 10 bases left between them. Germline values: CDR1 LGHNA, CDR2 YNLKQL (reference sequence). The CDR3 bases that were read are TGTGCCAGCAGCCAAGATCTGGCTACTAGTGCAGAA. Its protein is CASSQDLATSAE. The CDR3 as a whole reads CASSQDLATSAETLYF.

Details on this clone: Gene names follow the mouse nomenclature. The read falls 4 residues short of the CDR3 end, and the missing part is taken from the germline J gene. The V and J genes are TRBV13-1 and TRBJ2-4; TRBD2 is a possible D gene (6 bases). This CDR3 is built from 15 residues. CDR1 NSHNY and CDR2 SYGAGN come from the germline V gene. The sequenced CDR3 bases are TGTGCCAGCAGTGATGCGGGGGGTAGAGAAAAC. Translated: CASSDAGGREN. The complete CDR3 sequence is CASSDAGGRENTLYF.

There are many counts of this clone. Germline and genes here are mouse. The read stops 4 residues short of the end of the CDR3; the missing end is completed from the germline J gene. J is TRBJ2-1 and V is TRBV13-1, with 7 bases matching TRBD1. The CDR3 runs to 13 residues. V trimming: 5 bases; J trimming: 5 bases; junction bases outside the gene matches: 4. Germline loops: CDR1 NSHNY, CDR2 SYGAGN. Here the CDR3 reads CASRTGTDAEQFF. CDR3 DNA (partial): TGTGCCAGCAGAACCGGGACAGATGCT.

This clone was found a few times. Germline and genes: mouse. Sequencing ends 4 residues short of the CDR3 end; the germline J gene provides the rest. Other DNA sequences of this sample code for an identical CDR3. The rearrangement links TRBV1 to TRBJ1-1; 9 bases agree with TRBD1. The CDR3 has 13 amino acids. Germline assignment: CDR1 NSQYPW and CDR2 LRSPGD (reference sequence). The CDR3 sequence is CTCSPGQGTEVFF. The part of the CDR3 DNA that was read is TGCACCTGCAGCCCGGGACAGGGAACA.

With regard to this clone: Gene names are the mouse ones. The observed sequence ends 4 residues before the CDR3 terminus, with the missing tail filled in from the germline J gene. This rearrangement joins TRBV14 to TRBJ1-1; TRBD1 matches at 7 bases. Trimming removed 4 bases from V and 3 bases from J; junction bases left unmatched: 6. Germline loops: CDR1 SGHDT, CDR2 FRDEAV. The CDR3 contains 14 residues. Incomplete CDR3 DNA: TGTGCCAGCAGTCGTACAGGGGCGGACACA. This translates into CASSRTGADT. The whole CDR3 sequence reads CASSRTGADTEVFF.

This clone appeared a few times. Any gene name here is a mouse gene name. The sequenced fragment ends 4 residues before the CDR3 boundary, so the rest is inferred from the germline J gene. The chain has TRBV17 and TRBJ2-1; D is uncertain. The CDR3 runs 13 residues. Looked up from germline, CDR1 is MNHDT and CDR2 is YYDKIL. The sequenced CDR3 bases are TGTGCTAGCAGTAGAGATCTCTGGGCT. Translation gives CASSRDLWA. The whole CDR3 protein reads CASSRDLWAEQFF.